This TCR beta chain comes out of a study of control samples from healthy donors and cancer patients. Germline CDR1 SGHAT, CDR2 FQNNGV. This CDR3 spans 17 amino acids. V gave up 4 bases and J gave up 0 bases, with 16 bases separating them. Using immunoSEQ multiplex PCR, the repertoire was profiled, and TCRdb retains in-frame clones only, with some absent. The table records 100,000 to 150,000 clones, 80% to 95% of them present only once. The rearrangement links TRBV11-2 to TRBJ1-5, with no clear D. The sequenced sample consisted of blood. The sequence was obtained from a man between 18 and 35 years old in good health. DNA for the CDR3: TGTGCCAGCAGCTCCTTATTGGTTCACAATAGCAATCAGCCCCAGCATTTT. It specifies CASSSLLVHNSNQPQHF.